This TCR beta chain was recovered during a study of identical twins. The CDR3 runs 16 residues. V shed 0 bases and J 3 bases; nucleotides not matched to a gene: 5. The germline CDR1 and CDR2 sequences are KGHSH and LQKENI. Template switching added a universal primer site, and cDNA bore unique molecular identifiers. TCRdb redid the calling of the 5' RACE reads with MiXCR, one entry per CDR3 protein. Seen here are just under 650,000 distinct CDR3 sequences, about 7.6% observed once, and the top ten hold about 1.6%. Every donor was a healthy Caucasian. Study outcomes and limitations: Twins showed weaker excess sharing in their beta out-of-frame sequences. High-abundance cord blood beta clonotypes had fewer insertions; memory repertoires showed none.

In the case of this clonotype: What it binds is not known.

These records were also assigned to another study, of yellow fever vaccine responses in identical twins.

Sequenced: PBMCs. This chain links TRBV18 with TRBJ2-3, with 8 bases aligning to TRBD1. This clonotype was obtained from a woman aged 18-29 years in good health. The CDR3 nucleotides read TGTGCCAGCTCACCACCCCGCGACAGGGGTACAGATACGCAGTATTTT. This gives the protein CASSPPRDRGTDTQYF.